The entry below gives a single T cell receptor beta chain sequence along with its context. This CDR3 has 14 residues. J was trimmed by 3 bases and V by 2 bases; bases with no gene match: 3. Germline V gene data show CDR1 as GTSNPN and CDR2 as SVGIG (reference sequence). As originally analysed: Quantification of nucleated cells was approximated via reference gene primer amplification. Clones were read by immunoSEQ multiplex PCR, and TCRdb kept only the in-frame ones, dropping some. V and J calls and clone size are given by that table; D and trimming were obtained from the DNA. This table holds under 150,000 clones, roughly 80% found once. The entry originates in a study of blood T cell repertoires in COVID-19. In the study overall: Acute-phase and convalescent COVID-19 samples originated in the United States, Italy and Spain. Nucleic acid was either cDNA or gDNA, and it came from T cells, B-cell-depleted T cells, or PBMCs.

The origin of this receptor is a woman aged 80 or older with acute or convalescent COVID-19. Sequencing was done on a sample of peripheral blood. The chain carries TRBV30 and TRBJ1-2; 10 nucleotides agree with TRBD1. CDR3 sequence reads: CAWSRDRGDYGYTF. The CDR3 DNA follows: TGTGCCTGGAGTCGGGACAGGGGAGACTATGGCTACACCTTC. Full variable domain (rest looked up from reference TRBV30 and TRBJ1-2): SQTIHQWPATLVQPVGSPLSLECTVEGTSNPNLYWYRQAAGRGLQLLFYSVGIGQISSEVPQNLSASRPQDRQFILSSKKLLLSDSGFYLCAWSRDRGDYGYTFGSGTRLTVV.